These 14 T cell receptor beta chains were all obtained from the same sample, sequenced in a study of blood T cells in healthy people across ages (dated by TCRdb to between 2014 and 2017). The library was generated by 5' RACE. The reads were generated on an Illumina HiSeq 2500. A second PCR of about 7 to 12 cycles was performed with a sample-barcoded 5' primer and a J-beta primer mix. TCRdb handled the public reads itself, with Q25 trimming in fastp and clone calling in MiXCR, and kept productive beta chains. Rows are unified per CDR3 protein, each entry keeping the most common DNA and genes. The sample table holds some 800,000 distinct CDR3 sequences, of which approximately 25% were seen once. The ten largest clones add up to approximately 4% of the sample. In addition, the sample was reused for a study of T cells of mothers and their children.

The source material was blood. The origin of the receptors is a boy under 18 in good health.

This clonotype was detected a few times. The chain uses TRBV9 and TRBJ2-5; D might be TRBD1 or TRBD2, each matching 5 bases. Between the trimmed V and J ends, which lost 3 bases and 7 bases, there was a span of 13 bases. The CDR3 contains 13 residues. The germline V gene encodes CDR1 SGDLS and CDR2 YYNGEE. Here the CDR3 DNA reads TGTGCCAGCAGCGCGACTATTGGGGGGACCCAGTACTTC. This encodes CASSATIGGTQYF.

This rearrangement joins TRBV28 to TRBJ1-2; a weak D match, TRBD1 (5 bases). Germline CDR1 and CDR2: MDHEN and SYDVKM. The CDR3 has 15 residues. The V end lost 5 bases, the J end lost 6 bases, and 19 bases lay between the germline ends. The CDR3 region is CASSPYVGAGDGYTF. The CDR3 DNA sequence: TGTGCCAGCAGTCCCTATGTCGGGGCAGGTGATGGCTACACCTTC.

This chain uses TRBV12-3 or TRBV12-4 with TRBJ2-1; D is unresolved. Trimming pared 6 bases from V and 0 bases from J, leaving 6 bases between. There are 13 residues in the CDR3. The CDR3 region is CASRSPSYNEQFF. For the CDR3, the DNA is TGTGCCAGCAGGTCCCCCTCCTACAATGAGCAGTTCTTC.

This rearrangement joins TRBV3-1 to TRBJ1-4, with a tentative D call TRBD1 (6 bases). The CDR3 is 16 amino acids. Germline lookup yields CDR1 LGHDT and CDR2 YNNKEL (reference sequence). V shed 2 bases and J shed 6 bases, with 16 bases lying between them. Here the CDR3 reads CASSQPSDRWDEKLFF. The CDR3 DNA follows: TGTGCCAGCAGCCAACCCTCAGACAGGTGGGATGAAAAACTGTTTTTT.

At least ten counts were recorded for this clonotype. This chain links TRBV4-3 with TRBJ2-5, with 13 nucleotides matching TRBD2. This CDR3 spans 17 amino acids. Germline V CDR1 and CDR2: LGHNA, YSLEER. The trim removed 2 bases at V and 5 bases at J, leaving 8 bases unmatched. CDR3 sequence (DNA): TGCGCCAGCAGCCAACAACTGGGACTAGCGGGGAAGGAGACCCAGTACTTC. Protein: CASSQQLGLAGKETQYF.

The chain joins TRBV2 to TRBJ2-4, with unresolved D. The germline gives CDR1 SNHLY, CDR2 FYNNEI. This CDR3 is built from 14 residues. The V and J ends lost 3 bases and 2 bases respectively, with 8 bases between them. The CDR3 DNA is TGTGCCAGCAGTGAGGTCTATCCCAAAAACATTCAGTACTTC. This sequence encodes CASSEVYPKNIQYF.

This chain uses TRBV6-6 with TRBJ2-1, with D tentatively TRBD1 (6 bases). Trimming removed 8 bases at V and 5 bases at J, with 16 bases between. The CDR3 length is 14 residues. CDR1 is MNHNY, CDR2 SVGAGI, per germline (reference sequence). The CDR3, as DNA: TGTGCCAGCCGTACGGGACACAGGGACAATGAGCAGTTCTTC. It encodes CASRTGHRDNEQFF.

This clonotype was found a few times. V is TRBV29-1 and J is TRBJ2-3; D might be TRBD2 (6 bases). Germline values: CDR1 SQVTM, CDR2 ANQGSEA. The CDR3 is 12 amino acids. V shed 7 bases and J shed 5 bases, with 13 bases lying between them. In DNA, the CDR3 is TGCAGCGGGGGGGTCATTGAAGATACGCAGTATTTT. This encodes CSGGVIEDTQYF.

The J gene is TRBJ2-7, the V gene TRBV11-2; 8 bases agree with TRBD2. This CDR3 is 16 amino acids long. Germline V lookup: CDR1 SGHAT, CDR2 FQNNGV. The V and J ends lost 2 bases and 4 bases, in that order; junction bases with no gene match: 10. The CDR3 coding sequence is TGTGCCAGCAGCTTACCGGTGCCTAGCGGGCCATACGAGCAGTACTTC. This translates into CASSLPVPSGPYEQYF.

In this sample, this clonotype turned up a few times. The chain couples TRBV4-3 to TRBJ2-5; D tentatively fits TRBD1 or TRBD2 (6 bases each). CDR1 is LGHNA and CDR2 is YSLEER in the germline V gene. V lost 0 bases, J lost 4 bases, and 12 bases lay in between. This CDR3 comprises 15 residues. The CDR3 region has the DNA TGCGCCAGCAGCCAAGATCCACAGGGAGGAGAGACCCAGTACTTC. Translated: CASSQDPQGGETQYF.

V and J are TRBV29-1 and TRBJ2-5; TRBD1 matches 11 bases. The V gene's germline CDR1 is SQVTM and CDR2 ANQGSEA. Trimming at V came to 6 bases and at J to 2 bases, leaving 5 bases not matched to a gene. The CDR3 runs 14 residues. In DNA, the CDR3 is TGCAGCGTCGTCGGGACAGGGGGACAAGAGACCCAGTACTTC. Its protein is CSVVGTGGQETQYF.

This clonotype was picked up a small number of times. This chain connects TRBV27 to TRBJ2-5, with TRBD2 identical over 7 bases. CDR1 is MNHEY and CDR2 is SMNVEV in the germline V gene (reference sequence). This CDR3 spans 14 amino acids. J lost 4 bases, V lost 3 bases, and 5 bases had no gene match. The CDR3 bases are TGTGCCAGCAGTTTTCGGGCTAGCGGAGAGACCCAGTACTTC. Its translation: CASSFRASGETQYF.

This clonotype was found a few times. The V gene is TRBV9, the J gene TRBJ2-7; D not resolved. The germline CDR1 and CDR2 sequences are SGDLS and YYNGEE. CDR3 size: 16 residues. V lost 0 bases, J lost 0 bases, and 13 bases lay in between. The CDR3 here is CASSVGETLGSYEQYF. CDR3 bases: TGTGCCAGCAGCGTAGGTGAGACCCTAGGCTCCTACGAGCAGTACTTC.

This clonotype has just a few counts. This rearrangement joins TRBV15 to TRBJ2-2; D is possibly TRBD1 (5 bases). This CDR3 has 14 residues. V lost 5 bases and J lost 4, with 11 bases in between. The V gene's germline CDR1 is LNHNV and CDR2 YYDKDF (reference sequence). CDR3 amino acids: CATSEGAATGELFF. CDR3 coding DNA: TGTGCCACCAGCGAAGGGGCAGCCACCGGGGAGCTGTTTTTT.